This TCR beta chain originates from a study of CD8 T cells in ankylosing spondylitis. The CDR3 has 14 residues. The V end was cut by 0 bases, the J end by 5 bases, with 8 bases between. Per the germline V gene, CDR1 is SGHDN and CDR2 is FVKESK. This clonotype has a handful of counts. The antigen is undetermined. Making the TCR beta libraries involved quantitative 5'-RACE with molecular barcodes. A single record per CDR3 protein comes from TCRdb applying MiXCR to the 5' RACE reads. Found here are around 300,000 distinct CDR3 sequences, around 10% of them singletons; the top ten hold roughly 9%. Overall study results and limits: Matched ankylosing spondylitis synovial fluid reportedly contained a significantly enriched population of disease-linked clones. A motif in TCR beta, a set of roughly eight highly homologous variants, appeared characteristic of ankylosing spondylitis blood.

Sample: blood, either unsorted or a sorted T cell fraction (not recorded which). The source of this sequence is a female donor with ankylosing spondylitis or in good health (not recorded which). The rearrangement uses TRBV14 and TRBJ1-5; D gene uncertain. This CDR3 reads CASSQDDTDQPQHF. The DNA for the CDR3 is TGTGCCAGCAGCCAAGACGACACTGATCAGCCCCAGCATTTT. Variable domain in full (rest from reference TRBV14 and TRBJ1-5): EAGVTQFPSHSVIEKGQTVTLRCDPISGHDNLYWYRRVMGKEIKFLLHFVKESKQDESGMPNNRFLAERTGGTYSTLKVQPAELEDSGVYFCASSQDDTDQPQHFGDGTRLSIL.